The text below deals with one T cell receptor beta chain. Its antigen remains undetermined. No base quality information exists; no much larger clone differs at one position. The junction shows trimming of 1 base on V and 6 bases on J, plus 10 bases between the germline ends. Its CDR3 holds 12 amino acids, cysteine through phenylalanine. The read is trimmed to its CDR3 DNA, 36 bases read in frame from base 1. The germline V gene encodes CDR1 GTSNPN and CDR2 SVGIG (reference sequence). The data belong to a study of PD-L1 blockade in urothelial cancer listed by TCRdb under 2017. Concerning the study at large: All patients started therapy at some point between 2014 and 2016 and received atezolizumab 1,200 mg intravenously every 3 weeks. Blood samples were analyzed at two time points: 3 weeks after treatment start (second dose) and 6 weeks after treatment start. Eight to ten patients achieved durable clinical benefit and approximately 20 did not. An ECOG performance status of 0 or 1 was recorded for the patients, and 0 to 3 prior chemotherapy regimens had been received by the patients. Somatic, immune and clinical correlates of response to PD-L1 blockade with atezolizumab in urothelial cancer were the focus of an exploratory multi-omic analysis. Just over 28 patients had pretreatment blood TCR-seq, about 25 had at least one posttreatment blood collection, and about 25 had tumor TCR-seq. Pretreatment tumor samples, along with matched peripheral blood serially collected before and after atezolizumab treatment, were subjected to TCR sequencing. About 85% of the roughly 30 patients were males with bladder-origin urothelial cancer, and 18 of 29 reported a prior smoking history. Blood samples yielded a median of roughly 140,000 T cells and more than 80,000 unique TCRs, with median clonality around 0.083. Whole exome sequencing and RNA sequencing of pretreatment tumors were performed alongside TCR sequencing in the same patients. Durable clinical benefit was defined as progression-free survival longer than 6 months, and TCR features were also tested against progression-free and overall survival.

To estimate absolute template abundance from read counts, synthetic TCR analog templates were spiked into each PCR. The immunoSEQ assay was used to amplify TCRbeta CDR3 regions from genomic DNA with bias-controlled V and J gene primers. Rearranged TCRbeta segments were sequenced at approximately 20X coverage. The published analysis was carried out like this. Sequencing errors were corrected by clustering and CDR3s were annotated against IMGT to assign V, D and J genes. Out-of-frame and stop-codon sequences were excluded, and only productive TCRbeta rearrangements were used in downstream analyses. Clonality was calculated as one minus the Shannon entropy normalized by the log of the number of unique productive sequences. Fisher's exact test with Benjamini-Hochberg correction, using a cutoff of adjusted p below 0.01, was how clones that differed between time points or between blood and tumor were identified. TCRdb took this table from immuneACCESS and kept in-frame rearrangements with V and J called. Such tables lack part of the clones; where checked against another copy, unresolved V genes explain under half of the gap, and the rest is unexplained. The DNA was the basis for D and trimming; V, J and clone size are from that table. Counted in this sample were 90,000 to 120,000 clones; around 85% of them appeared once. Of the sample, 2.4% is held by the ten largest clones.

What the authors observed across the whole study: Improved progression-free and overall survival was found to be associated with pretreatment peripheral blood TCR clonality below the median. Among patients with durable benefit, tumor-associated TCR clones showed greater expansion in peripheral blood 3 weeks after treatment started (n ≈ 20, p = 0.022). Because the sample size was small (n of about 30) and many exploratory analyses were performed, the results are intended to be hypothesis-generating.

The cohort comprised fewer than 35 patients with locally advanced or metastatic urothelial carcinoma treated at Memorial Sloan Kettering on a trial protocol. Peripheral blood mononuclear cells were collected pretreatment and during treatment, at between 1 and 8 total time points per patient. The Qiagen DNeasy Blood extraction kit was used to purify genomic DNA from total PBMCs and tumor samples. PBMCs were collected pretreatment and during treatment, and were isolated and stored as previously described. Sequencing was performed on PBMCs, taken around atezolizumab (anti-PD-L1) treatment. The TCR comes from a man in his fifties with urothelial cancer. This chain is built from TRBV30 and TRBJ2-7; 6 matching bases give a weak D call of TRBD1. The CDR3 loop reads CAWSATGLEQYF. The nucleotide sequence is TGTGCCTGGAGTGCGACAGGTCTCGAGCAGTACTTC.